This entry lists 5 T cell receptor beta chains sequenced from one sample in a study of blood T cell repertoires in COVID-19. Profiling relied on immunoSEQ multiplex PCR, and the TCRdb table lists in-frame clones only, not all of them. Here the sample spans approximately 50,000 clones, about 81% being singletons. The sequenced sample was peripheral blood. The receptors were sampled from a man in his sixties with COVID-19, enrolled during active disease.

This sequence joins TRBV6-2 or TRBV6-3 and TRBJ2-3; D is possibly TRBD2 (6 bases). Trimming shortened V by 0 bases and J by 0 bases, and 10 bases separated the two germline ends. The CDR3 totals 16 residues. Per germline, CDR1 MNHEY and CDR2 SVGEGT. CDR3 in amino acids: CASSYSNRGSTDTQYF. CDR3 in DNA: TGTGCCAGCAGTTACTCGAATCGGGGGAGCACAGATACGCAGTATTTT.

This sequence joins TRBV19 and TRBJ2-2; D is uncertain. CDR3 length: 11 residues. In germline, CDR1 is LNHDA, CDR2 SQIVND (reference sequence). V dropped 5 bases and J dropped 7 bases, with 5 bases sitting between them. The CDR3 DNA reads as TGTGCCAGTAGTTATTACGGGGAGCTGTTTTTT. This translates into CASSYYGELFF.

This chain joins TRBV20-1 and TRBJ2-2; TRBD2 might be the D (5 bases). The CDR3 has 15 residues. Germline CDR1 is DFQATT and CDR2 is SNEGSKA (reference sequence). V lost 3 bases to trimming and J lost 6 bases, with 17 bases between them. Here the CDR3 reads CSASRTSHLAGELFF. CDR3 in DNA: TGCAGTGCTAGTCGGACTTCACACCTTGCCGGGGAGCTGTTTTTT.

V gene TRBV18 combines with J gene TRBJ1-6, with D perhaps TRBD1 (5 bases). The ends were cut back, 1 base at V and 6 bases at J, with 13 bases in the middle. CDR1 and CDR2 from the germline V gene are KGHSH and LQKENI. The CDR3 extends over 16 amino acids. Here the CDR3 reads CASSPQTGGSNSPLHF. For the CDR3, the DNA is TGTGCCAGCTCACCACAAACAGGCGGGAGTAATTCACCCCTCCACTTT. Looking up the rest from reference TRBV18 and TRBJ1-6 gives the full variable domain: NAGVMQNPRHLVRRRGQEARLRCSPMKGHSHVYWYRQLPEEGLKFMVYLQKENIIDESGMPKERFSAEFPKEGPSILRIQQVVRGDSAAYFCASSPQTGGSNSPLHFGNGTRLTVT.

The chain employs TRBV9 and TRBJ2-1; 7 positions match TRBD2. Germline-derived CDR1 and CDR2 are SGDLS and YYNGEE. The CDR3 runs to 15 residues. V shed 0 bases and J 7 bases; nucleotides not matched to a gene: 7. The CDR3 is CASSVGGGTTNEQFF. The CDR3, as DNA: TGTGCCAGCAGCGTAGGTGGCGGGACTACAAATGAGCAGTTCTTC.